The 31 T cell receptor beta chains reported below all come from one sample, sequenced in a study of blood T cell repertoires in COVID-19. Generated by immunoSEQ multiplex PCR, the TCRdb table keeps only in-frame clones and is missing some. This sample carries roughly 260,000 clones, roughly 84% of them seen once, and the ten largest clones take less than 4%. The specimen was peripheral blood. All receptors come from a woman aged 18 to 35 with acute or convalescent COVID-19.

The CDR3 is CASSPARALNTGELFF. Written as DNA, the CDR3 is TGTGCCAGCAGCCCGGCGAGGGCTCTCAACACCGGGGAGCTGTTTTTT. The rearrangement uses TRBV5-4 and TRBJ2-2; perhaps TRBD2 as D (5 bases). Germline CDR1 SGHNT, CDR2 YYREEE (reference sequence). The CDR3 contains 16 residues. V shed 4 bases and J shed 2 bases, with 15 bases lying between them.

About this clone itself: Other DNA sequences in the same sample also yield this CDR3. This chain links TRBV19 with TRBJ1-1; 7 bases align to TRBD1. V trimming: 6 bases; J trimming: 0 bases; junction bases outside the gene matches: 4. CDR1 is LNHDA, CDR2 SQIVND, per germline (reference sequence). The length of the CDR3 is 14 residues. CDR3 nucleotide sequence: TGTGCCAGTAGCCGACAGGGCATGAACACTGAAGCTTTCTTT. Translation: CASSRQGMNTEAFF.

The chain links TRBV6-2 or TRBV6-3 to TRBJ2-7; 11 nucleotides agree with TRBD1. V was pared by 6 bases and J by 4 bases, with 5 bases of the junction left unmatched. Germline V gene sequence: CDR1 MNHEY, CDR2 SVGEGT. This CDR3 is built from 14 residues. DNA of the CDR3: TGTGCCAGCAGCCCGGGACAGGGGGTTTACGAGCAGTACTTC. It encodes CASSPGQGVYEQYF.

The CDR3 DNA follows: TGTGCCACAAGACAGGGCAATGAGCAGTTCTTC. Encoded protein: CATRQGNEQFF. This sequence joins TRBV24-1 and TRBJ2-1; 7 bases are shared with TRBD1. V lost 10 bases to trimming and J lost 6 bases; unmatched junction nucleotides: 2. The CDR3 covers 11 residues. Germline V CDR1 and CDR2: KGHDR, SFDVKD.

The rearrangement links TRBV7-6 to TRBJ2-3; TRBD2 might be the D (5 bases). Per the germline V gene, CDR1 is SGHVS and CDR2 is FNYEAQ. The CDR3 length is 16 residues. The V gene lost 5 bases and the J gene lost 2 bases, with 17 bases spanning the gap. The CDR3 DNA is TGTGCCAGCAGCCTAACTAGTCTAACTACCACAGATACGCAGTATTTT. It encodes CASSLTSLTTTDTQYF.

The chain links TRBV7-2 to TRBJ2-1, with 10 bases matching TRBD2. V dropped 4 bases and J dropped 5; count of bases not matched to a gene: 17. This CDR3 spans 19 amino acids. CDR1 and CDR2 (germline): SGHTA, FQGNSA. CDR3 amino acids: CASSSTLGYWTSGDNEQFF. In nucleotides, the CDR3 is TGTGCCAGCAGCTCAACTCTGGGTTATTGGACTAGCGGAGACAATGAGCAGTTCTTC.

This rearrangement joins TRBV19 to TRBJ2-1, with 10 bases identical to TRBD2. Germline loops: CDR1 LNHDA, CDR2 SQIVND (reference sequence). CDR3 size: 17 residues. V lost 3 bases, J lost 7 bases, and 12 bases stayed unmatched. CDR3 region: CASSIVALAGVVNEQFF. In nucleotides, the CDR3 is TGTGCCAGTAGTATCGTTGCGCTAGCGGGAGTTGTAAATGAGCAGTTCTTC.

The CDR3 is CASSFRQGFYGYTF. Here the CDR3 DNA reads TGTGCCAGCAGTTTTCGACAGGGGTTCTATGGCTACACCTTC. This sequence joins TRBV27 and TRBJ1-2; 8 bases match TRBD1. The CDR3 loop spans 14 amino acids. J was trimmed by 4 bases and V by 3 bases; bases with no gene match: 4. From germline, CDR1 is MNHEY and CDR2 SMNVEV (reference sequence).

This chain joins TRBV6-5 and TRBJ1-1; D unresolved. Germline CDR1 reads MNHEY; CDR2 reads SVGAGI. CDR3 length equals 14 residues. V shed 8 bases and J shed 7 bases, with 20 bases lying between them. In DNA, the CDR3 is TGTGCCAGCTGGCCCCCGCGGCCGCCCCATGAAGCTTTCTTT. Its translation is CASWPPRPPHEAFF.

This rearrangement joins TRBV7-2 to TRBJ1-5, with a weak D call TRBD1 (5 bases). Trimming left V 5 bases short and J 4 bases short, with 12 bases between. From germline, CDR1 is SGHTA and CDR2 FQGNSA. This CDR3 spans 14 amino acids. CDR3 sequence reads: CASSRSTVNQPQHF. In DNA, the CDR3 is TGTGCCAGCAGCCGTTCGACAGTAAATCAGCCCCAGCATTTT.

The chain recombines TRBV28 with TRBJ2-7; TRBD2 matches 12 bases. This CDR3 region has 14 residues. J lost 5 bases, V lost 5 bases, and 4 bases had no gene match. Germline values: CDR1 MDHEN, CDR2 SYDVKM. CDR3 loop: CASSPRLAGDEQYF. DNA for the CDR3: TGTGCCAGCAGTCCCCGACTAGCGGGAGACGAGCAGTACTTC.

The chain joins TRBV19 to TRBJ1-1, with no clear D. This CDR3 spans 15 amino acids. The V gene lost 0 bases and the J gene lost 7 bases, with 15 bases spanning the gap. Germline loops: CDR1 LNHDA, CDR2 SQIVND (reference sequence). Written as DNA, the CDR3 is TGTGCCAGTAGTATAGATTCGGGGTATTACGGTGAAGCTTTCTTT. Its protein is CASSIDSGYYGEAFF.

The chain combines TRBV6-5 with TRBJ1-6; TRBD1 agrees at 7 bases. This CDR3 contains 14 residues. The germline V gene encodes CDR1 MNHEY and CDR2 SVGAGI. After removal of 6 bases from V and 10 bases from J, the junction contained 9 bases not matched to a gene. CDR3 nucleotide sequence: TGTGCCAGCAGGCCAGGACAGGTGGGGTCACCCCTCCACTTT. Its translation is CASRPGQVGSPLHF.

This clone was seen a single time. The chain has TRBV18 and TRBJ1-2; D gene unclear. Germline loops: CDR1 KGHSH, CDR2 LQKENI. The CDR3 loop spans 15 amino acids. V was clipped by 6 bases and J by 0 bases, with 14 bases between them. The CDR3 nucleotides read TGTGCCAGCTCCTCCGGGGAACTGACTAACTATGGCTACACCTTC. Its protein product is CASSSGELTNYGYTF.

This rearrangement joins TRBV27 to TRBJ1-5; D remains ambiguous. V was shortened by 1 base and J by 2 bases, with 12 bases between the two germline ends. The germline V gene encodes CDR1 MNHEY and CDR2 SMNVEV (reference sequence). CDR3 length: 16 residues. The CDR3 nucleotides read TGTGCCAGCAGTTTATGGGGAGCGGCTCGCAATCAGCCCCAGCATTTT. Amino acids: CASSLWGAARNQPQHF.

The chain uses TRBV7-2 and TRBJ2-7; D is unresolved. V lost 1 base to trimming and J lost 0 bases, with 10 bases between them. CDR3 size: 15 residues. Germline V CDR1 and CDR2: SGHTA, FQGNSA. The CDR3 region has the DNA TGTGCCAGCAGCTTAGGTACCTATAGCTCCTACGAGCAGTACTTC. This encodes CASSLGTYSSYEQYF.

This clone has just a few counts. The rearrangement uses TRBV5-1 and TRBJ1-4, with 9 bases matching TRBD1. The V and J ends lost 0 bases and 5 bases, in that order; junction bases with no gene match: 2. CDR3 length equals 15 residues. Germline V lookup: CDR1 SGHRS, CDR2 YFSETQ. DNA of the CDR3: TGCGCCAGCAGCTTGGCCGGGACAGGGAATGAAAAACTGTTTTTT. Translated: CASSLAGTGNEKLFF.

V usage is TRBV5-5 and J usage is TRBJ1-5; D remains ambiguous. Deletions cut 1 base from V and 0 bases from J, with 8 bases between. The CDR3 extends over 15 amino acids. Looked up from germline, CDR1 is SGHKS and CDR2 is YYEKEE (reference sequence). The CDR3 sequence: CASSLFELSNQPQHF. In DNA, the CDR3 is TGTGCCAGCAGCTTGTTCGAGCTTAGCAATCAGCCCCAGCATTTT.

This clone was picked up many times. This CDR3 reads CASSYEYGGINGYTF. The CDR3 region has the DNA TGTGCCAGCAGTTACGAATATGGGGGGATCAATGGCTACACCTTC. The rearrangement links TRBV6-5 to TRBJ1-2, with D possibly being TRBD1 (5 bases). Germline V gene sequence: CDR1 MNHEY, CDR2 SVGAGI. V was trimmed by 2 bases and J by 6 bases, leaving 16 bases between them. This CDR3 has 15 amino acids.

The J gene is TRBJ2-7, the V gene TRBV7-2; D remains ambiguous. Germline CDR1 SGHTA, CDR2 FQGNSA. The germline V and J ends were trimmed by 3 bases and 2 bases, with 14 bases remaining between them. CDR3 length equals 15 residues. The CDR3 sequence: CASSFTHAVTYEQYF. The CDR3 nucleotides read TGTGCCAGCAGCTTCACACACGCGGTGACCTACGAGCAGTACTTC.

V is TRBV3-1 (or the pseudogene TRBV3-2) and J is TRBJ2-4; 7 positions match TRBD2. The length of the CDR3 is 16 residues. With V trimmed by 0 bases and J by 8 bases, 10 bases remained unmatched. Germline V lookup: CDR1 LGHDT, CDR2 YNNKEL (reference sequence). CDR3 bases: TGTGCCAGCAGCCAAGATGTGGGGGAGGGCCGGGACATTCAGTACTTC. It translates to CASSQDVGEGRDIQYF.

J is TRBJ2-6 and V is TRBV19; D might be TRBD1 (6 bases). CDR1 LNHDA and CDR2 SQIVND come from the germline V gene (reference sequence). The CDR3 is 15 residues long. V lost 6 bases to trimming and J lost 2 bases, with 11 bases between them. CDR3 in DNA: TGTGCCAGTAGCTCTACAGGGACTGGGGCCAACGTCCTGACTTTC. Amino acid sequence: CASSSTGTGANVLTF.

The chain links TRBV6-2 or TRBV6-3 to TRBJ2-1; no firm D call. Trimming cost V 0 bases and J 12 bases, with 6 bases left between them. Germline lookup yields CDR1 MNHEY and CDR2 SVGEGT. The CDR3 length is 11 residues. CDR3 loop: CASSYSAVQFF. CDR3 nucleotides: TGTGCCAGCAGTTACTCGGCAGTGCAGTTCTTC.

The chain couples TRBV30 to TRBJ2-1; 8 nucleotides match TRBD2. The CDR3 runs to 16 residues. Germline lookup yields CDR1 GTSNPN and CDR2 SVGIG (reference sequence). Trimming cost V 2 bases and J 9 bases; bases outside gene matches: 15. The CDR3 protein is CAWSKGAGTRVVEQFF. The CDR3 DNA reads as TGTGCCTGGAGTAAAGGGGCCGGGACTAGGGTCGTTGAGCAGTTCTTC.

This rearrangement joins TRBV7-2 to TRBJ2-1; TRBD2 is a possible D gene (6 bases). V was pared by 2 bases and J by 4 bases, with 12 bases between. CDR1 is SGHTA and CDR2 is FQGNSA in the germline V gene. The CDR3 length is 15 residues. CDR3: CASSLFTGGYNEQFF. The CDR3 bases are TGTGCCAGCAGCTTATTTACTGGAGGGTACAATGAGCAGTTCTTC.

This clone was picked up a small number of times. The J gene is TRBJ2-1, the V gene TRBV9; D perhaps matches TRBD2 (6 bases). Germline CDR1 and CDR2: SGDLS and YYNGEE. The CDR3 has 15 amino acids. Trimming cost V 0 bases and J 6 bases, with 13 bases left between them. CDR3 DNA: TGTGCCAGCAGCGTAGAAGGCGGGAAAATCAATGAGCAGTTCTTC. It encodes CASSVEGGKINEQFF.

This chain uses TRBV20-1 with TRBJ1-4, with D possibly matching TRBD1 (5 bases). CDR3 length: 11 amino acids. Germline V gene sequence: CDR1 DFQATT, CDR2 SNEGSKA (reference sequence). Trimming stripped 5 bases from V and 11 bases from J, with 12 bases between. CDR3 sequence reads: CSAPDRGKLFF. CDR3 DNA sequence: TGCAGTGCTCCTGACCGGGGGAAACTGTTTTTT.

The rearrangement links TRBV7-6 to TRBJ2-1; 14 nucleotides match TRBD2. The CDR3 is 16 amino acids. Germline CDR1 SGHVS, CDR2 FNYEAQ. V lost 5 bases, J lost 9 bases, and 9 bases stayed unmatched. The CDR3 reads CASSTGTSGSFREQFF. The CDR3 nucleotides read TGTGCCAGCAGCACCGGGACTAGCGGGAGTTTCCGTGAGCAGTTCTTC.

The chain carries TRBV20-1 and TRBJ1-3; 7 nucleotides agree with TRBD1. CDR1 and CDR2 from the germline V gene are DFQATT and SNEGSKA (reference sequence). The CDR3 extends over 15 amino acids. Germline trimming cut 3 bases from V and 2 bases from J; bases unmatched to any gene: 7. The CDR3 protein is CSASNRGLPGNTIYF. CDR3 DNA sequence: TGCAGTGCTAGTAACAGGGGTCTCCCTGGAAACACCATATATTTT.

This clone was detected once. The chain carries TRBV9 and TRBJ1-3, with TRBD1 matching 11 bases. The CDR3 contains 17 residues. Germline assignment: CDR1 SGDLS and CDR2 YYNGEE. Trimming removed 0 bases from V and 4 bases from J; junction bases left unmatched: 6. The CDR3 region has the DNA TGTGCCAGCAGCGTAGGGACAGGGGGCGGTTTGGGAAACACCATATATTTT. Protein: CASSVGTGGGLGNTIYF.

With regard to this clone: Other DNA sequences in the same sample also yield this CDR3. CDR3 protein: CASSLAGRGETQYF. DNA of the CDR3: TGTGCCAGCAGCTTAGCGGGTCGGGGAGAGACCCAGTACTTC. The rearrangement uses TRBV7-2 and TRBJ2-5; a weak D match, TRBD2 (5 bases). The CDR3 has 14 residues. V shed 0 bases and J shed 4 bases, with 9 bases lying between them. Germline V CDR1 and CDR2: SGHTA, FQGNSA.